The 9 T cell receptor beta chains given below trace back to one sample, sequenced in a study of cytomegalovirus exposure and HLA in healthy donors. The PCR contained 60 Vbeta and 13 Jbeta primers. Produced via immunoSEQ multiplex PCR; TCRdb's table is partial and in-frame only. The data hold 150,000 to 200,000 clones, with over 70% observed a single time. Sample: PBMCs. The origin of the receptors is a woman in her thirties or forties in good health and CMV-seropositive.

CDR3: CASSSSGHLNTEAFF. The CDR3, as DNA: TGTGCCAGCAGCTCCTCGGGACACTTGAACACTGAAGCTTTCTTT. The V and J genes are TRBV7-9 and TRBJ1-1; D is perhaps TRBD1 (6 bases). V was shortened by 4 bases and J by 0 bases, with 12 bases between the two germline ends. The CDR3 spans 15 residues. The germline V gene encodes CDR1 SEHNR and CDR2 FQNEAQ (reference sequence). Using reference TRBV7-9 and TRBJ1-1 for the parts outside the CDR3, the full variable domain is DTGVSQNPRHKITKRGQNVTFRCDPISEHNRLYWYRQTLGQGPEFLTYFQNEAQLEKSRLLSDRFSAERPKGSFSTLEIQRTEQGDSAMYLCASSSSGHLNTEAFFGQGTRLTVV.

V gene TRBV6-1 combines with J gene TRBJ1-5, with no clear D. This CDR3 region has 13 residues. Deletions cut 6 bases from V and 9 bases from J, with 15 bases between. CDR1 MNHNS and CDR2 SASEGT come from the germline V gene. The CDR3 sequence: CASRESGSWPQHF. CDR3 bases: TGTGCCAGCAGGGAATCGGGATCGTGGCCCCAGCATTTT.

CDR3 loop: CASSQGGLLAYEQFF. CDR3 DNA: TGTGCCAGCAGCCAAGGTGGGCTGCTAGCATATGAGCAGTTCTTC. This chain connects TRBV14 to TRBJ2-1; D is possibly TRBD2 (5 bases). Germline V gene data show CDR1 as SGHDN and CDR2 as FVKESK. This CDR3 region has 15 residues. The V end was cut by 1 base, the J end by 8 bases, with 15 bases between.

The V call is TRBV19, the J call TRBJ2-2; 10 positions agree with TRBD1. The CDR3 extends over 15 amino acids. Germline assignment: CDR1 LNHDA and CDR2 SQIVND (reference sequence). J was trimmed by 7 bases and V by 5 bases; bases with no gene match: 7. CDR3 amino acids: CASSLVGQGYGELFF. For the CDR3, the DNA is TGTGCCAGTAGTTTAGTGGGACAGGGGTACGGGGAGCTGTTTTTT.

This sequence joins TRBV2 and TRBJ1-2; tentatively, D is TRBD1 (6 bases). Trimming removed 6 bases at V and 2 bases at J, with 22 bases between. The CDR3 covers 17 residues. The germline gives CDR1 SNHLY, CDR2 FYNNEI. CDR3 bases: TGTGCCAGCAGCACCCCCCACGAGGGGGAATCGAACTATGGCTACACCTTC. It specifies CASSTPHEGESNYGYTF.

The gene calls are TRBV6-5 and TRBJ2-5; TRBD2 might be the D (6 bases). CDR3 size: 15 residues. V gave up 6 bases and J gave up 5 bases, with 19 bases separating them. Germline CDR1 MNHEY, CDR2 SVGAGI. The CDR3 coding sequence is TGTGCCAGCAGGCTGGGGGGAGTGGACTTTGAGACCCAGTACTTC. Translated: CASRLGGVDFETQYF.

This clone showed up just a few times. The chain joins TRBV11-1 to TRBJ2-7, with D possibly matching TRBD1 (6 bases). This CDR3 has 15 amino acids. Germline V gene sequence: CDR1 SGHAT, CDR2 FQDESV (reference sequence). Between the trimmed V and J ends, which lost 4 bases and 3 bases, there was a span of 16 bases. CDR3 sequence reads: CASSSSTGSIYEQYF. Written as DNA, the CDR3 is TGTGCCAGCAGCTCATCCACAGGGTCAATCTACGAGCAGTACTTC. The full variable domain, with the rest looked up from reference TRBV11-1 and TRBJ2-7, is EAEVAQSPRYKITEKSQAVAFWCDPISGHATLYWYRQILGQGPELLVQFQDESVVDDSQLPKDRFSAERLKGVDSTLKIQPAELGDSAMYLCASSSSTGSIYEQYFGPGTRLTVT.

CDR3 nucleotides: TGTGCCAGCAGCTTCTCATCCATCGCGGGGCACTTTGACTACAATGAGCAGTTCTTC. This codes for CASSFSSIAGHFDYNEQFF. The rearrangement uses TRBV5-4 and TRBJ2-1; possibly TRBD2 for D (6 bases). The length of the CDR3 is 19 residues. From germline, CDR1 is SGHNT and CDR2 YYREEE (reference sequence). The V end was cut by 2 bases, the J end by 3 bases, with 24 bases between.

The chain couples TRBV6-6 to TRBJ1-2; no definite D call. The CDR3 contains 10 residues. Germline assignment: CDR1 MNHNY and CDR2 SVGAGI (reference sequence). V dropped 6 bases and J dropped 8 bases, with 7 bases sitting between them. CDR3 sequence: CASRTGGYTF. CDR3 bases: TGTGCCAGCAGAACGGGGGGCTACACCTTC.